This entry concerns a single T cell receptor beta chain. It has no known antigen specificity. Base qualities are not provided; no much larger clone lies one nucleotide away. Because repertoires were sampled repeatedly during chemoradiotherapy, clonal expansion in the tumor microenvironment could be followed. Library preparation was by the immunoSEQ multiplex PCR assay. This immuneACCESS table, as held by TCRdb, lists in-frame sequences with V and J called but not all clones. Of the missing ones, under half trace to an unresolved V gene in checked studies; the others have no known cause. Present in this sample are more than 2,000 clones, 84% of which were seen just once. The ten largest clonotypes hold 4.8% of the sample. Trimming removed 5 bases from V and 4 bases from J, leaving 11 bases between the germline ends. The CDR3 contains 14 residues, cysteine and phenylalanine counted. Only the CDR3 DNA is retained, 42 bases long and in frame from the first base. CDR1 and CDR2, per the germline V gene, are MRHNA and SNTAGT.

The source of the sample is a study of chemoradiotherapy in HPV16-positive cancers (dated 2022 in TCRdb). For the study in its entirety: Candidate HPV-specific T-cell clones and common TCR motifs were defined through functional T-cell assays on cells from a couple of HPV16-positive patients. Whether T-cell immunity against the HPV oncoproteins E6 and E7 changes during chemoradiotherapy and whether survival is affected by this immunity were examined in the study. Next, the candidate HPV-specific TCRs and motifs were followed in TCR repertoires from over 85 patients with HPV-related cancers.

Here is what the overall study found, with its caveats: Expansion of candidate HPV-specific clones and E7-related TCR motifs was observed in the tumor microenvironment during treatment, whereas no such expansion was observed for non-HPV-specific T cells. In HPV16-positive patients, expansion of HPV-responsive T cells during chemoradiotherapy was associated with improved recurrence-free survival. Only two HPV16-positive patients were used to derive the functional definition of HPV-specific T cells, and the survival association was reported for HPV16-positive patients.

Sequences were derived from tumor tissue, sampled from a patient who underwent chemoradiotherapy. The chain is assembled from TRBV6-4 and TRBJ1-4; perhaps TRBD1 is the D gene, with 5 bases matching. The TCR originated in a human donor with HPV-associated anogenital cancer. The CDR3 reads CASSPGTNNEKLFF. The DNA sequence is as follows: TGTGCCAGCAGTCCCGGGACCAATAATGAAAAACTGTTTTTT.